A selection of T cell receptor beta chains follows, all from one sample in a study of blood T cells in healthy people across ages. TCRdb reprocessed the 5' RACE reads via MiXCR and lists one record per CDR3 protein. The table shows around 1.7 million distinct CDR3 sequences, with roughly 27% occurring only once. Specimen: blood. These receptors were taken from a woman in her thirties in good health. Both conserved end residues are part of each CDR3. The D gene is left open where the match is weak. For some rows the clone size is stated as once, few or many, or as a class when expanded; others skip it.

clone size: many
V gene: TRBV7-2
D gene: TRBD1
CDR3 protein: CASTQARGQSPLHF

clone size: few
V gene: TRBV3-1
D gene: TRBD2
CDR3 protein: CASSFKLAGRAYNEQFF

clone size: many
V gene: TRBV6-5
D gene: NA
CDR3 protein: CASSLQGRDEQFF

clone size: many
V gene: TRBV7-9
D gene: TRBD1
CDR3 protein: CASSGTGGLETQYF

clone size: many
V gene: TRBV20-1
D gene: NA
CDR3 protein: CSAPAGTHVSNEQFF

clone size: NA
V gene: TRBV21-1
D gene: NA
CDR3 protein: CASSPDSFPGYTF

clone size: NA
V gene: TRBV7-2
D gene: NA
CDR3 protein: CASSLVWGGGSPLHF

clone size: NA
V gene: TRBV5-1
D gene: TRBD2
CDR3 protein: CASSLNGLAGKYLGTDTQYF

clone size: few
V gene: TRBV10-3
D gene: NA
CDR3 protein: CAISESRGPQFF

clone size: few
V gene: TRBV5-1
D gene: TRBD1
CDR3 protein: CASSYLGTGIREKLFF

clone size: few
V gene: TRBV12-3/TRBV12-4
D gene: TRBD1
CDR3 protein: CASSTYAGQGLGGRSGNEQFF

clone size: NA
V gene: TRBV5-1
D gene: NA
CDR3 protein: CASSLAGQGEADTQYF

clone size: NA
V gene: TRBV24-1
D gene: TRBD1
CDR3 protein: CATSDGGTGGNNEQFF

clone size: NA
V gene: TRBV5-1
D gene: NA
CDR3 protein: CASSEHRAHTEAFF

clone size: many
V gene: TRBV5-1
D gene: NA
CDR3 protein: CASSLAAMASEQYF

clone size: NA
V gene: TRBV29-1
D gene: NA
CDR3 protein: CSVELAGHPSYEQYF

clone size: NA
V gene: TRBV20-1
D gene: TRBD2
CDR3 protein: CSARGTSGRTDTQYF

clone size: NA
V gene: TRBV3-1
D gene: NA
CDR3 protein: CASSQGQNNQPQYF

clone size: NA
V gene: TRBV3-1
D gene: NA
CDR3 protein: CASSSDRVFTDTQYF

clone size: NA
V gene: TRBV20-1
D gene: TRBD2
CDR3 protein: CSARVDGGANEQFF

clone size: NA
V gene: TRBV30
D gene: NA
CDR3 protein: CAWSTVAKNIQYF

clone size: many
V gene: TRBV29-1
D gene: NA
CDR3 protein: CSVERVRGDEQYF

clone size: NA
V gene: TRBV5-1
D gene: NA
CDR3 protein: CASSLILSADGYTF

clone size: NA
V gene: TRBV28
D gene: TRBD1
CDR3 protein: CASMGQGFTEAFF

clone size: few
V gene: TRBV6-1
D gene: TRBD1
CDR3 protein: CASSERGQGGYNEQFF

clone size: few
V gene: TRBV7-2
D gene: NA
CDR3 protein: CASSPQAGATYNEQYF

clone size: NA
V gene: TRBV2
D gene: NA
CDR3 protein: CVSSAASYEQYF

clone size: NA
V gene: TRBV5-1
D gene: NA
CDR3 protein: CASSLDLTGPGGYTF

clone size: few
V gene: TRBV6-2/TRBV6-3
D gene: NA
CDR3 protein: CASSYSGWTNNEQFF

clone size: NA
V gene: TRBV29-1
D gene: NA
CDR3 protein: CSVELSSGELFF

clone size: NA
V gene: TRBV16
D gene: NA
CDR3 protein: CASSQSRSNQPQHF

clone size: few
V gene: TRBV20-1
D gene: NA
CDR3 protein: CSASDVRAGGYEQYF

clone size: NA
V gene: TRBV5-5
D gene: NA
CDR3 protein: CASSFPVGNTEAFF

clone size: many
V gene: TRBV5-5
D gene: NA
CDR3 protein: CASSLEGRANYGYTF

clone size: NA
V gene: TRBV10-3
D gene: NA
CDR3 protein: CAISEFRGSTDTQYF

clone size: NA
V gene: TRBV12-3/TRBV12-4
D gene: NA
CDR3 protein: CASRESSYNEQYF

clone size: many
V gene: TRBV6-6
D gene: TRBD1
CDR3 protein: CASSVQGARGPNYGYTF

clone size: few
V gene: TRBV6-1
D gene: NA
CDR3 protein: CASSGGGWGTDTQYF

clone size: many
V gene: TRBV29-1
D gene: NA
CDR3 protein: CSVQRDRTPYEQYF

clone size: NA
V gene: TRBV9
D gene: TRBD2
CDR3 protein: CASSMGAGVAYNEQFF

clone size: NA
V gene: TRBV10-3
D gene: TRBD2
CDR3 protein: CAIRAGGEDEQFF

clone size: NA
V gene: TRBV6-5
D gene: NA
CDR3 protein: CASSTTGRDTQYF